This entry lists 15 T cell receptor beta chains sequenced from one sample in a study of memory CD4+ T cells and cytomegalovirus serostatus. Only in-frame clones appear in the TCRdb table, and some are missing; sequencing was by immunoSEQ multiplex PCR. The repertoire has under 45,000 clones, 75% to 85% of them found once; the top ten carry 5% to 7%. Single viable CD3+CD4+CD8-CD45RO+ cells were sorted as the memory CD4+ T cells. The sequencing sample was made of memory CD4+ T cells from blood. The receptors originated from an adult in good health and CMV-seronegative.

CDR3 bases: TGTGCCAGCAGTCGGACCGGGACAGGAGTCTACGAGCAGTACTTC. Residues: CASSRTGTGVYEQYF. This sequence joins TRBV6-5 and TRBJ2-7; 8 bases fit TRBD1. Germline CDR1 is MNHEY and CDR2 is SVGAGI. This CDR3 contains 15 residues. With 5 bases clipped from V and 3 bases from J, the junction kept 9 bases outside the gene matches.

J is TRBJ2-5 and V is TRBV18; no clear D. CDR1 KGHSH and CDR2 LQKENI come from the germline V gene. Deletions cut 3 bases from V and 1 base from J, with 6 bases between. This CDR3 is built from 13 residues. The CDR3 reads CASSPTVQETQYF. The CDR3 nucleotides read TGTGCCAGCTCACCCACAGTCCAAGAGACCCAGTACTTC.

This clone is a singleton in its sample. The V gene is TRBV4-3, the J gene TRBJ2-5; D is perhaps TRBD1 or TRBD2 (5 bases each). This CDR3 region has 14 residues. Germline CDR1 LGHNA, CDR2 YSLEER. V lost 0 bases to trimming and J lost 4 bases, with 9 bases between them. The CDR3 here is CASSQDLGPETQYF. In nucleotides, the CDR3 is TGCGCCAGCAGCCAAGATCTGGGACCAGAGACCCAGTACTTC.

This sequence joins TRBV6-1 and TRBJ1-2; the match to TRBD1 covers 7 bases. The germline CDR1 and CDR2 sequences are MNHNS and SASEGT. V was pared by 6 bases and J by 6 bases, with 7 bases of the junction left unmatched. This CDR3 has 13 amino acids. CDR3 bases: TGTGCCAGCAGGAGTACAGGGGAAGATGGCTACACCTTC. Encoded protein: CASRSTGEDGYTF.

The chain carries TRBV2 and TRBJ2-1; 9 nucleotides line up with TRBD1. Germline V gives CDR1 SNHLY, CDR2 FYNNEI. This CDR3 region has 15 residues. The V and J ends lost 4 bases and 9 bases, in that order; junction bases with no gene match: 10. The CDR3 coding sequence is TGTGCCAGCAGTGCTCGGACAGGGGTGACGGGTGAGCAGTTCTTC. Translation gives CASSARTGVTGEQFF.

The chain couples TRBV4-3 to TRBJ2-7; TRBD1 matches at 8 bases. Germline V lookup: CDR1 LGHNA, CDR2 YSLEER. The CDR3 runs to 17 residues. Trimming at V came to 4 bases and at J to 2 bases, leaving 13 bases not matched to a gene. The CDR3 sequence is CASSLNPPGQEAYEQYF. The CDR3 bases are TGCGCCAGCAGCCTAAACCCACCGGGACAGGAGGCCTACGAGCAGTACTTC.

The DNA for the CDR3 is TGTGCCAGCAGCTCTGGGACGGACTATGGCTACACCTTC. It specifies CASSSGTDYGYTF. This chain links TRBV7-9 with TRBJ1-2, with D perhaps TRBD1 (5 bases). Per the germline V gene, CDR1 is SEHNR and CDR2 is FQNEAQ (reference sequence). CDR3 length: 13 amino acids. V was cut by 4 bases and J by 3 bases, with 9 bases left in between.

V usage is TRBV10-3 and J usage is TRBJ1-5, with a weak D call TRBD1 (6 bases). Germline V gene sequence: CDR1 ENHRY, CDR2 SYGVKD. With 3 bases removed from V and 7 bases from J, the gap between germline ends came to 10 bases. The CDR3 sequence is 13 residues long. The CDR3 nucleotides read TGTGCCATCAGTGAAGGGGGTTACCAGCCCCAGCATTTT. Residues: CAISEGGYQPQHF.

This clone was seen a few times. V usage is TRBV14 and J usage is TRBJ2-7; TRBD2 might be the D (5 bases). Germline V gene data show CDR1 as SGHDN and CDR2 as FVKESK. The CDR3 runs 13 residues. The V gene lost 2 bases and the J gene lost 7 bases, with 12 bases spanning the gap. CDR3 in amino acids: CASSQTRPGEQYF. Here the CDR3 DNA reads TGTGCCAGCAGCCAAACCAGACCGGGGGAGCAGTACTTC.

This sequence joins TRBV11-1 and TRBJ1-5; D gene unclear. V was cut by 3 bases and J by 3 bases, with 12 bases left in between. The CDR3 runs to 15 residues. Germline CDR1 SGHAT, CDR2 FQDESV (reference sequence). CDR3 residues: CASSLAGKDNQPQHF. CDR3 coding DNA: TGTGCCAGCAGCTTGGCGGGGAAGGACAATCAGCCCCAGCATTTT.

This chain links TRBV5-1 with TRBJ2-3; 11 nucleotides line up with TRBD2. V dropped 8 bases and J dropped 5; count of bases not matched to a gene: 4. This CDR3 has 13 amino acids. Germline CDR1 SGHRS, CDR2 YFSETQ. CDR3 in DNA: TGCGCCAGTAGCGGGAGGGATGAAGATACGCAGTATTTT. It yields the protein CASSGRDEDTQYF.

The chain couples TRBV19 to TRBJ1-2; D is undetermined. From germline, CDR1 is LNHDA and CDR2 SQIVND (reference sequence). V lost 8 bases to trimming and J lost 1 base, with 5 bases between them. CDR3 length: 11 amino acids. The CDR3 reads CASDNNYGYTF. In nucleotides, the CDR3 is TGTGCCAGTGATAATAACTATGGCTACACCTTC.

The rearrangement links TRBV2 to TRBJ2-4, with 11 bases aligning to TRBD2. Looked up from germline, CDR1 is SNHLY and CDR2 is FYNNEI. CDR3 length equals 14 residues. The trim removed 6 bases at V and 9 bases at J, leaving 7 bases unmatched. The CDR3 nucleotides read TGTGCCAGCAGGACCGGGACTAGCGGTGGCATTCAGTACTTC. Protein: CASRTGTSGGIQYF.

The chain employs TRBV29-1 and TRBJ1-5, with D perhaps TRBD1 (5 bases). Germline assignment: CDR1 SQVTM and CDR2 ANQGSEA. This CDR3 spans 13 amino acids. Trimming removed 7 bases from V and 0 bases from J, with 10 bases in between. CDR3 in DNA: TGCAGCGGGGGGGACGGTAGCAATCAGCCCCAGCATTTT. It codes for CSGGDGSNQPQHF.

The chain links TRBV7-7 to TRBJ2-3; TRBD2 is a possible D gene (5 bases). The germline V and J ends were trimmed by 1 base and 3 bases, with 11 bases remaining between them. Germline CDR1 SSHAT, CDR2 FNYEAQ (reference sequence). This CDR3 is 15 amino acids long. DNA for the CDR3: TGTGCCAGCAGCTTAGGCGGCAGGAGGACAGATACGCAGTATTTT. Its translation: CASSLGGRRTDTQYF.